The entry that follows covers one T cell receptor beta chain sequence. What this receptor recognizes is not known. The sample holds no much larger clone one base away, and base qualities are not on file. The record originates from a study of shared clonotypes between healthy human individuals (dated by TCRdb to about 2020). Background for the entire study: A couple of women and three men aged 18 to 49 years were included in the cohort. For each donor, CD4 naive and CD4 memory were each run on three plates, CD8 naive on two plates, and CD8 memory on one plate. To estimate repertoire size and how much clonotypes are shared between individuals, the study performed deep sequencing of blood TCR repertoires from 4 to 6 healthy adults. Different laboratories and diverse techniques were used to prepare libraries and sequence TCR repertoires, to increase sequencing depth and limit assay-specific biases. Leukapheresis yielded between about 0.8 and 9.5 billion PBMCs per donor.

General conclusions and limits of the study: Naive subsets generally had larger estimated clonotype richness than memory subsets. The genetic and exposure-history diversity represented was limited by the small number of donors. Higher generation probabilities were observed for clonotypes shared by all four sorted-subset donors than for non-shared clonotypes. Rarefaction of sorted-subset datasets indicated incomplete sequencing despite the large sequencing depth. Pairwise subsampling led to the expectation that sequencing depth would affect the degree of clonotype sharing among donors. Roughly 5% of naive CD4, around 3.6% of naive CD8, approximately 2.2% of memory CD4, and 0.35% to 0.5% of memory CD8 clonotypes were shared across several donors. Sampling was restricted to blood, and TCR repertoires in tissues likely differ from the TCR repertoires found in blood.

TCR CDR3 regions were amplified from genomic DNA by multiplex PCR using the deep immunoSEQ assay. Extracted genomic DNA from each cell subset was distributed evenly across all wells of several immunoSEQ 96-well plates, and each plate was treated as a replicate. For sorted subsets, each replicate PCR was loaded with roughly 0.2 ug genomic DNA, equivalent to approximately 27,000 T cell genomes. Purified libraries were measured with a Qubit 3.0 fluorometer, size-checked on a Bioanalyzer 2100, and measured again with the KAPA Library Quantification kit. Each immunoSEQ 96-well plate was sequenced on its own single-read 150-cycle Illumina NextSeq 550 flow cell. The original pipeline was this. The immunoSEQ output contained only junctional sequences without quality scores, so filtering could not match that applied to full-length reads. To assign V/J genes and CDR3, sequences were annotated using PyIR, a Python wrapper for IgBLAST v1.9, with IMGT germline references. Reads were filtered out if the reads had weak V/J assignments (E-value above 1e-6), no CDR3, stop codons, out-of-frame junctions, or ambiguous translated residues. A V3J clonotype was defined by an identical inferred V gene, J gene, and CDR3 amino acid sequence. Percentage overlap between repertoires was calculated by dividing the number of shared unique clonotypes by the size of the smaller repertoire. RTK rarefaction, the Chao1 estimator, and Recon v2.1 estimates of unobserved clonotypes were used to assess repertoire richness. Generation probabilities for all TCRbeta clonotypes obtained by the gDNA method from a few donors were computed using OLGA. This immuneACCESS table, as held by TCRdb, lists in-frame sequences with V and J called but not all clones. Of the missing ones, under half trace to an unresolved V gene in checked studies; the others have no known cause. V, J and clone size derive from that table, while D and trimming were established from the DNA sequence. Recorded for this sample are more than 2 million clones; around 95% of them occurred a single time. The ten most abundant clones make up around 0.13% of the sample.

The cysteine opens and the phenylalanine closes a CDR3 of 16 amino acids. The only DNA kept is the CDR3, 48 bases in frame from the first base. Per the germline V gene, LGHNA is the CDR1 and YNFKEQ is the CDR2. Trimmed from V: 1 base; trimmed from J: 5 bases; junction bases lacking a gene match: 8. Healthy HIV-negative adults with no recently reported acute infections or vaccinations were included as donors. Only Caucasian adults living in Nashville, Tennessee, USA were represented among the donors. CD4+ T cells were enriched through magnetic negative selection, after which naive cells were positively selected on CD45RA and the remaining negative fraction served as the memory subset. Blood was obtained by leukapheresis, after which PBMCs were separated by Ficoll-Histopaque density gradient centrifugation and cryopreserved in liquid nitrogen vapor phase. Analytical flow cytometry was used to check the purity and quantity of every magnetically sorted T cell population. Genomic DNA was isolated from every sorted fraction and measured by UV absorbance on a Nanodrop 2000c.

The V gene is TRBV4-2 and the J gene is TRBJ2-5; 9 bases in between match TRBD2. This clonotype was sampled from a man aged 18 to 29 in good health. The sample was naive CD4+ T cells sorted from blood. The cell subset or site label for this specimen denotes: CD45RA+ positively selected. CDR3 protein: CASSQGLGLAGETQYF. The DNA is TGTGCCAGCAGCCAAGGTCTGGGACTAGCAGGGGAGACCCAGTACTTC.